This section outlines one T cell receptor beta chain sequence together with its context. Original analysis: From reference gene primer amplification, estimates of nucleated cell counts were derived. Sequencing used immunoSEQ multiplex PCR; TCRdb keeps in-frame clones, though not all of them. From that table come the V and J calls and clone size; the DNA was used to work out D and trimming. Counted here are 300,000 to 400,000 clones, approximately 86% occurring once; the ten biggest clones make up 2.5% to 3.5%. These data belong to a study of blood T cell repertoires in COVID-19. At the level of the study: Italy, Spain and the United States were the sources of the convalescent and acute COVID-19 samples. T cells, B-cell-depleted T cells, or PBMCs provided the cDNA or gDNA that served as material.

The CDR3 totals 15 residues. The ends were cut back, 3 bases at V and 6 bases at J, with 15 bases in the middle. Per germline, CDR1 SGHAT and CDR2 FQNNGV. This chain connects TRBV11-2 to TRBJ2-1; a possible D gene is TRBD2 (7 bases). Sequenced input: peripheral blood. The sequence derives from a human donor in a cohort sampled during active COVID-19. DNA for the CDR3: TGTGCCAGCAGCTTTCGGGGGGCCCACCCCAATGAGCAGTTCTTC. It encodes CASSFRGAHPNEQFF. The entire variable domain, with the rest obtained from reference TRBV11-2 and TRBJ2-1, is as follows: EAGVAQSPRYKIIEKRQSVAFWCNPISGHATLYWYQQILGQGPKLLIQFQNNGVVDDSQLPKDRFSAERLKGVDSTLKIQPAKLEDSAVYLCASSFRGAHPNEQFFGPGTRLTVL.